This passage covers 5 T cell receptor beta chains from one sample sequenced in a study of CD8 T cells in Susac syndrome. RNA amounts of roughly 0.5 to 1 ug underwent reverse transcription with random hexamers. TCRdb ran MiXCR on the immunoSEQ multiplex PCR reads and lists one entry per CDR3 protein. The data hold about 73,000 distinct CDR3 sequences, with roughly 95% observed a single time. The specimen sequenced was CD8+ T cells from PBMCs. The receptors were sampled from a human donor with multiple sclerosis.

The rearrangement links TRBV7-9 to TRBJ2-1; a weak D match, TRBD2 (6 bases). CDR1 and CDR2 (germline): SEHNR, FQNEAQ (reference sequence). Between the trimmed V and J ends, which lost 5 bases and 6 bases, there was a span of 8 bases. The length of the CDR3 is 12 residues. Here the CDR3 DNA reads TGTGCCAGCAGCGACGGGGGCAATGAGCAGTTCTTC. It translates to CASSDGGNEQFF. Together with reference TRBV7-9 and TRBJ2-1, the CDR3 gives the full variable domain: DTGVSQNPRHKITKRGQNVTFRCDPISEHNRLYWYRQTLGQGPEFLTYFQNEAQLEKSRLLSDRFSAERPKGSFSTLEIQRTEQGDSAMYLCASSDGGNEQFFGPGTRLTVL.

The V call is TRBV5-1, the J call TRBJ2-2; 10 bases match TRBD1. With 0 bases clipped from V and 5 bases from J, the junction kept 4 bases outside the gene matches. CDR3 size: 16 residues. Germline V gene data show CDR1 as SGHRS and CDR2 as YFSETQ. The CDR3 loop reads CASSLADRGRTGELFF. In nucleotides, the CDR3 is TGCGCCAGCAGCTTGGCCGACAGGGGGCGGACCGGGGAGCTGTTTTTT.

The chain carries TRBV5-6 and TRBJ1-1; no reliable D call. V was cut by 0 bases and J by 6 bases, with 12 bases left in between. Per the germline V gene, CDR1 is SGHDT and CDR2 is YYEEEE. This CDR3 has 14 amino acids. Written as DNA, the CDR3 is TGTGCCAGCAGCTTGGGCCCGGGGAGCGCTGAAGCTTTCTTT. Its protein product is CASSLGPGSAEAFF.

The CDR3 here is CASSQDSGLPNNEQFF. In DNA, the CDR3 is TGTGCCAGCAGCCAAGATAGCGGACTCCCCAACAATGAGCAGTTCTTC. This chain uses TRBV4-2 with TRBJ2-1; tentative D call: TRBD2 (6 bases). With 0 bases removed from V and 5 bases from J, the gap between germline ends came to 14 bases. The CDR3 has 16 amino acids. Germline loops: CDR1 LGHNA, CDR2 YNFKEQ.

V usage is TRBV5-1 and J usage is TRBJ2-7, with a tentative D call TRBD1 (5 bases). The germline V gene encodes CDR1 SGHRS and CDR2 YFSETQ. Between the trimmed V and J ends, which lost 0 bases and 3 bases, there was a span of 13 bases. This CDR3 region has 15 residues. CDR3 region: CASSLDGAAYYEQYF. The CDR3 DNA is TGCGCCAGCAGCTTGGATGGGGCGGCCTACTACGAGCAGTACTTC.